This entry is about one T cell receptor beta chain. Its target is not known. This CDR3 has 16 amino acids. Germline V gives CDR1 MNHEY, CDR2 SVGAGI. V lost 1 base to trimming and J lost 8 bases; unmatched junction nucleotides: 11. With the Oncomine TCR Beta short-read assay, DNA from cultured CD4+ T cells was sequenced. Using its own MiXCR run on the PCR reads, TCRdb lists one record per CDR3 protein. The sample yields under 15,000 distinct CDR3 sequences, around 80% seen once. The sample is drawn from a study of vaccination and CD4 T cells after COVID-19. Indicated treatment: roughly nine-day PBMC culture with coronavirus spike peptide pools or control peptides (ViraFEST assay).

The chain is built from TRBV6-5 and TRBJ2-4, with 7 bases matching TRBD2. The material sequenced was CD4+ T cells from blood, cultured in vitro. The origin of this receptor is a human donor who had recovered from COVID-19. The CDR3 here is CASSYFGGIDKDIQYF. CDR3 coding DNA: TGTGCCAGCAGTTACTTCGGGGGGATAGATAAGGACATTCAGTACTTC.